The 17 T cell receptor beta chains reported below all come from one sample, sequenced in a study of response to subunit inactivated influenza vaccine. TCRdb recomputed calls from the RT-PCR reads with MiXCR, one row per CDR3 protein. This table has about 500,000 distinct CDR3 sequences, approximately 17% appearing once. Source: CD4+ T cells sorted from PBMCs, taken less than 25 months after vaccination. These receptors were obtained from a man between 50 and 75 years old who received an inactivated influenza vaccine.

In its sample, this clonotype was seen a few times. The chain carries TRBV20-1 and TRBJ2-2; 9 bases are shared with TRBD2. Unmatched junction bases numbered 6, after V lost 3 bases and J lost 1 base. CDR1 and CDR2 (germline): DFQATT, SNEGSKA (reference sequence). The CDR3 extends over 16 amino acids. DNA for the CDR3: TGCAGTGCTAGGTCCGGGACTAGCAGGAACACCGGGGAGCTGTTTTTT. It codes for CSARSGTSRNTGELFF.

This clonotype was detected only a few times. The rearrangement uses TRBV6-4 and TRBJ2-7; 10 positions agree with TRBD2. Germline V CDR1 and CDR2: MRHNA, SNTAGT. The V segment lost 6 bases and the J segment 4 bases; nucleotides outside the gene matches: 24. There are 20 residues in the CDR3. The CDR3 DNA reads as TGTGCCAGCAGAGACGGGACAACGTATCGACTGAGGGGACTAGCGTACGAGCAGTACTTC. It is translated as CASRDGTTYRLRGLAYEQYF.

The chain uses TRBV5-4 and TRBJ2-3, with 7 bases lining up with TRBD2. CDR1 is SGHNT, CDR2 YYREEE, per germline (reference sequence). The CDR3 sequence is 14 residues long. With V trimmed by 1 base and J by 4 bases, 3 bases remained unmatched. The CDR3 is CASSLWEGPDTQYF. In nucleotides, the CDR3 is TGTGCCAGCAGCTTGTGGGAGGGCCCAGATACGCAGTATTTT.

Turning to this clonotype: A read error may produce the germline difference seen at one junction end. The rearrangement joins TRBV20-1 to TRBJ2-7, with D uncertain. The germline CDR1 and CDR2 sequences are DFQATT and SNEGSKA (reference sequence). The CDR3 length is 11 residues. In nucleotides, the CDR3 is TGCAGTGGTAGAGACTCCTACGAGCAGTACTTC. It encodes CSGRDSYEQYF.

V gene TRBV10-3 combines with J gene TRBJ2-5, with 7 bases matching TRBD2. The CDR3 consists of 14 residues. Germline values: CDR1 ENHRY, CDR2 SYGVKD. V gave up 10 bases and J gave up 1 base; unmatched junction bases: 9. The CDR3 here is CATERGGGQETQYF. CDR3 DNA sequence: TGTGCCACCGAACGGGGCGGGGGCCAAGAGACCCAGTACTTC.

The table lists this clonotype with a few counts. This chain connects TRBV29-1 to TRBJ1-4; TRBD1 is a possible D gene (6 bases). Germline V gene sequence: CDR1 SQVTM, CDR2 ANQGSEA. This CDR3 contains 13 residues. V shed 6 bases and J shed 5 bases, with 13 bases lying between them. As DNA, the CDR3 is TGCAGCGTCCAAATGGGGGGCAATGAAAAACTGTTTTTT. Translating it yields CSVQMGGNEKLFF.

Only a few counts were recorded for this clonotype. The V and J genes are TRBV28 and TRBJ2-1, with D unresolved. CDR1 and CDR2 from the germline V gene are MDHEN and SYDVKM. The CDR3 length is 12 residues. V was cut by 2 bases and J by 8 bases, with 7 bases left in between. The CDR3, as DNA: TGTGCCAGCAGTTTAATTCTGGATGAGCAGTTCTTC. It encodes CASSLILDEQFF.

As to this clonotype: A much bigger clone sits one base away, suggesting this may be a read error. V usage is TRBV7-2 and J usage is TRBJ1-6, with TRBD1 identical over 8 bases. This CDR3 spans 16 amino acids. With V trimmed by 4 bases and J by 5 bases, 7 bases remained unmatched. Looked up from germline, CDR1 is SGHTA and CDR2 is FQGNSA. The CDR3 loop reads CASSSVGTGNNSPLHF. As DNA, the CDR3 is TGTGCCAGCAGCTCGGTGGGGACAGGAAATAATTCACCCCTCCACTTT.

The chain combines TRBV29-1 with TRBJ1-2, with 10 bases fitting TRBD1. The CDR3 runs 13 residues. Losses at the gene ends were 1 base for V and 5 bases for J; bases not matched to a gene: 1. Germline-derived CDR1 and CDR2 are SQVTM and ANQGSEA. CDR3 sequence: CSVEVGQGYGYTF. CDR3 nucleotide sequence: TGCAGCGTTGAAGTGGGACAGGGGTATGGCTACACCTTC.

Only a few counts were recorded for this clonotype. The gene calls are TRBV11-2 and TRBJ1-1; weak D call: TRBD1 (6 bases). The V gene's germline CDR1 is SGHAT and CDR2 FQNNGV. Trimming shortened V by 5 bases and J by 8 bases, and 12 bases separated the two germline ends. The CDR3 covers 12 residues. CDR3 coding DNA: TGTGCCAGCAGCCCAAGGGGGTGGGAAGCTTTCTTT. Amino acid sequence: CASSPRGWEAFF.

This clonotype has more than one count but fewer than ten. The rearrangement uses TRBV5-1 and TRBJ2-5; D remains ambiguous. Trimming removed 1 base from V and 3 bases from J, with 10 bases in between. The CDR3 extends over 14 amino acids. Germline CDR1 is SGHRS and CDR2 is YFSETQ. CDR3 protein: CASSLSGSEETQYF. The CDR3 DNA reads as TGCGCCAGCAGCTTGTCCGGGTCCGAAGAGACCCAGTACTTC.

The V and J genes are TRBV6-1 and TRBJ2-4; 8 positions agree with TRBD1. The junction had 10 bases not matched to a gene; V was cut back by 6 bases and J by 0 bases. The CDR3 consists of 17 residues. Germline V gives CDR1 MNHNS, CDR2 SASEGT. The CDR3 loop is CASRRTGTHIAKNIQYF. In DNA, the CDR3 is TGTGCCAGCAGGCGGACAGGGACCCATATAGCCAAAAACATTCAGTACTTC.

This clonotype was recorded a few times. The rearrangement uses TRBV7-2 and TRBJ2-1; tentatively, D is TRBD2 (6 bases). This CDR3 contains 16 residues. In germline, CDR1 is SGHTA, CDR2 FQGNSA. V lost 1 base, J lost 2 bases, and 12 bases lay in between. CDR3 coding DNA: TGTGCCAGCAGCTTAGTGTCGGGAGTCCCCTACAATGAGCAGTTCTTC. It specifies CASSLVSGVPYNEQFF.

The chain has TRBV29-1 and TRBJ2-2; unclear D gene. Trimming removed 2 bases from V and 0 bases from J, with 4 bases in between. The germline V gene has CDR1 SQVTM and CDR2 ANQGSEA. CDR3 length equals 13 residues. The CDR3, as DNA: TGCAGCGTTGAACTAGCGAACACCGGGGAGCTGTTTTTT. It codes for CSVELANTGELFF.

The genes are TRBV11-2 and TRBJ2-2; tentative D call: TRBD2 (6 bases). Between the trimmed V and J ends, which lost 1 base and 0 bases, there was a span of 15 bases. This CDR3 comprises 18 residues. Germline lookup yields CDR1 SGHAT and CDR2 FQNNGV. CDR3 coding DNA: TGTGCCAGCAGCTTAGGTTCTCGGGGACTTGCGAACACCGGGGAGCTGTTTTTT. As protein: CASSLGSRGLANTGELFF.

This clonotype was counted only a few times. CDR3 DNA sequence: TGCGCCAGCAGCCTCCGCGGGATAGGAGATACGCAGTATTTT. Protein: CASSLRGIGDTQYF. V gene TRBV5-1 combines with J gene TRBJ2-3, with a weak D call TRBD2 (6 bases). The CDR3 extends over 14 amino acids. Germline V gene sequence: CDR1 SGHRS, CDR2 YFSETQ. V lost 4 bases and J 5 bases, leaving 14 bases between the germline ends. The complete variable domain, with remaining parts taken from reference TRBV5-1 and TRBJ2-3, reads KAGVTQTPRYLIKTRGQQVTLSCSPISGHRSVSWYQQTPGQGLQFLFEYFSETQRNKGNFPGRFSGRQFSNSRSEMNVSTLELGDSALYLCASSLRGIGDTQYFGPGTRLTVL.

This clonotype was seen a handful of times. DNA for the CDR3: TGTGCCACCAGCAGAGAGGGATATTCCACCGGGGAGCTGTTTTTT. This sequence encodes CATSREGYSTGELFF. This chain connects TRBV15 to TRBJ2-2; D gene unclear. CDR3 length: 15 residues. In germline, CDR1 is LNHNV, CDR2 YYDKDF (reference sequence). V was clipped by 0 bases and J by 4 bases, with 9 bases between them.